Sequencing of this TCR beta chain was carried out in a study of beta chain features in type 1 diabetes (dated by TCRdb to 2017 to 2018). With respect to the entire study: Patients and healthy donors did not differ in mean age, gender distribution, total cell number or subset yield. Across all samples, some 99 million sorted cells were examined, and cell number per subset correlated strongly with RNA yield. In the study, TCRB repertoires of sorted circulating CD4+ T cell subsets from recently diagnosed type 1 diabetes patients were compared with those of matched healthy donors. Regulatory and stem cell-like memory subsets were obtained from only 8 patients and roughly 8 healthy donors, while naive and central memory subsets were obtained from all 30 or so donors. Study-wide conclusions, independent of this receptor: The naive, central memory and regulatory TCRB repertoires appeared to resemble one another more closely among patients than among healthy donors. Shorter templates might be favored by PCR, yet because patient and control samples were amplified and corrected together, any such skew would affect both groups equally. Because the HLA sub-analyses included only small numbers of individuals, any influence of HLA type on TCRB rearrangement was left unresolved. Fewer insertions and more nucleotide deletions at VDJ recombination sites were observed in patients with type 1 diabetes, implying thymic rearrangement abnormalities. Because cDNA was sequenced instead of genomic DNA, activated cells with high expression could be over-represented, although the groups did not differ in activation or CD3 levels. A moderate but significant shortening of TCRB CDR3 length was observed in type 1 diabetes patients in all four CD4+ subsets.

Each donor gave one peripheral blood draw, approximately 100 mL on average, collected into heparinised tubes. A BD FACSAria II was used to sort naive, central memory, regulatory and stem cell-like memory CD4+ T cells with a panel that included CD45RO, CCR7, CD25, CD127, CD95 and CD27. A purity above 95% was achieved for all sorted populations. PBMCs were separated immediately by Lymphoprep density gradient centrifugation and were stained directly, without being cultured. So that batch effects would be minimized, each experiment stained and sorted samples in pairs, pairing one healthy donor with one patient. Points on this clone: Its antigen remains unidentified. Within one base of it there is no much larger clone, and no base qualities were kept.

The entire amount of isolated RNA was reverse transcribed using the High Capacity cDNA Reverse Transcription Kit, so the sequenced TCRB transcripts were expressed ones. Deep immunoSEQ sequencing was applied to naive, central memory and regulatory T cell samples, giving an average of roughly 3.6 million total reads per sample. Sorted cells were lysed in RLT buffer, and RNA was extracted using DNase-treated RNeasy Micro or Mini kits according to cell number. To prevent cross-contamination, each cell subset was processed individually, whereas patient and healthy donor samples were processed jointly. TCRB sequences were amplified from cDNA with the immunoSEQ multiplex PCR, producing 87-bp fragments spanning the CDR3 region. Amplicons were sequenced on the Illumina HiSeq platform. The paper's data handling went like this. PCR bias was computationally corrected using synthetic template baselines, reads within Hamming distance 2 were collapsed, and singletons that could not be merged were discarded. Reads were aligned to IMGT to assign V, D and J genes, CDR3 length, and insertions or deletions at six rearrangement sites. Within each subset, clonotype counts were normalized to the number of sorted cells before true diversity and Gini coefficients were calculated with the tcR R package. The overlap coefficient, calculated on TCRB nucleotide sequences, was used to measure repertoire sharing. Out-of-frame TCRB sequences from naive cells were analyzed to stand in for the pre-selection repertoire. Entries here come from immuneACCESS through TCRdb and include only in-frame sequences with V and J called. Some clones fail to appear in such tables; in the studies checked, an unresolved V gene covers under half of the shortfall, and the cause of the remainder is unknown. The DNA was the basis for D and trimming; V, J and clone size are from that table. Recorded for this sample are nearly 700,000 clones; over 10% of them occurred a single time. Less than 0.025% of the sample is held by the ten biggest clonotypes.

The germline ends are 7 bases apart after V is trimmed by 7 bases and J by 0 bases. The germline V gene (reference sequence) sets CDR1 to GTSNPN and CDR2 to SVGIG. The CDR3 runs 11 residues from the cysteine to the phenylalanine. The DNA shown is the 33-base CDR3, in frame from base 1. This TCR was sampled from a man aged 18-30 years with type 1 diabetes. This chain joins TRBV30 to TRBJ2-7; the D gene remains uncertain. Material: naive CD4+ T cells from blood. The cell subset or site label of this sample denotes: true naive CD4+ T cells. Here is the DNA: TGTGCCTTTACTTACTCCTACGAGCAGTACTTC. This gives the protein CAFTYSYEQYF.